The 20 T cell receptor beta chains reported below all come from one sample, sequenced in a study of OX40 agonist ivuxolimab in advanced cancers. TCRdb's table, derived via immunoSEQ multiplex PCR, lists solely in-frame clones and lacks some. The sample records tens of thousands of clones, around 87% being singletons. Specimen: CD4+ or CD8+ T cells sorted from blood, collected in a trial of the OX40 agonist ivuxolimab. The receptors shown here come from an adult with an advanced solid tumor such as melanoma, head and neck, liver or kidney cancer.

The chain joins TRBV7-3 to TRBJ2-7; the match to TRBD1 covers 8 bases. Losses at the gene ends were 4 bases for V and 9 bases for J; bases not matched to a gene: 14. The CDR3 consists of 15 residues. Germline values: CDR1 SGHTA, CDR2 FQGTGA. The CDR3 is CASSSGTGPYSGQYF. The CDR3 nucleotides are TGTGCCAGCAGCTCCGGGACAGGACCCTACAGCGGGCAGTACTTC.

The chain recombines TRBV19 with TRBJ1-1; the D gene is possibly TRBD1 (5 bases). V gave up 2 bases and J gave up 1 base, with 20 bases separating them. Germline V gene lookup returns CDR1 LNHDA and CDR2 SQIVND (reference sequence). This CDR3 is 18 amino acids long. CDR3 sequence: CASSIRGIRGLTNTEAFF. The CDR3 DNA reads TGTGCCAGTAGTATACGGGGGATACGTGGATTGACGAACACTGAAGCTTTCTTT.

The chain uses TRBV25-1 and TRBJ2-2; tentative D call: TRBD1 (5 bases). This CDR3 contains 16 residues. V gave up 3 bases and J gave up 5 bases, with 16 bases separating them. The germline CDR1 and CDR2 sequences are MGHDK and SYGVNS. CDR3 sequence reads: CASSEPIDSLTGELFF. CDR3 nucleotides: TGTGCCAGCAGTGAGCCTATCGACAGTTTGACCGGGGAGCTGTTTTTT. Drawing the rest from reference TRBV25-1 and TRBJ2-2, the complete variable domain is EADIYQTPRYLVIGTGKKITLECSQTMGHDKMYWYQQDPGMELHLIHYSYGVNSTEKGDLSSESTVSRIRTEHFPLTLESARPSHTSQYLCASSEPIDSLTGELFFGEGSRLTVL.

There are a few counts of this clone. This rearrangement joins TRBV11-3 to TRBJ2-6; no reliable D call. The CDR3 is 13 residues long. V shed 5 bases and J shed 2 bases, with 4 bases lying between them. Germline V lookup: CDR1 SGHNT, CDR2 YENEEA. CDR3 region: CASSPPGANVLTF. The CDR3 DNA reads as TGTGCCAGCAGCCCTCCTGGGGCCAACGTCCTGACTTTC. Full variable domain (outside the CDR3, taken from reference TRBV11-3 and TRBJ2-6): EAGVVQSPRYKIIEKKQPVAFWCNPISGHNTLYWYLQNLGQGPELLIRYENEEAVDDSQLPKDRFSAERLKGVDSTLKIQPAELGDSAVYLCASSPPGANVLTFGAGSRLTVL.

This clone was observed once. This rearrangement joins TRBV25-1 to TRBJ2-3; weak D call: TRBD1 (7 bases). Trimming removed 7 bases from V and 5 bases from J, with 22 bases in between. CDR3 size: 16 residues. Germline values: CDR1 MGHDK, CDR2 SYGVNS. In DNA, the CDR3 is TGTGCCAGCACCGCTTCGGGACAGAGGCGGGAAGATACGCAGTATTTT. Encoded protein: CASTASGQRREDTQYF.

The rearrangement uses TRBV7-8 and TRBJ2-2, with D tentatively TRBD1 (6 bases). Trimming left V 1 base short and J 3 bases short, with 12 bases between. CDR1 and CDR2 (germline): SGHVS, FQNEAQ. The CDR3 totals 16 residues. The CDR3 reads CASSLVGGADTGELFF. The CDR3 DNA is TGTGCCAGCAGCTTAGTTGGGGGCGCGGACACCGGGGAGCTGTTTTTT.

DNA for the CDR3: TGTGCCAGCAGCCAAGAGGGAGGAGGGGTAGATACGCAGTATTTT. Amino acids: CASSQEGGGVDTQYF. This chain uses TRBV2 with TRBJ2-3; tentative D call: TRBD2 (6 bases). V was cut by 6 bases and J by 5 bases, with 18 bases left in between. Looked up from germline, CDR1 is SNHLY and CDR2 is FYNNEI. CDR3 length: 15 residues.

This sequence joins TRBV6-5 and TRBJ2-2; perhaps TRBD1 as D (6 bases). V lost 5 bases and J 4 bases, leaving 14 bases between the germline ends. Looked up from germline, CDR1 is MNHEY and CDR2 is SVGAGI. The CDR3 totals 15 residues. The CDR3 DNA is TGTGCCAGCAGTCTCGACAGGTCGGGCACCGGGGAGCTGTTTTTT. Translation gives CASSLDRSGTGELFF.

DNA of the CDR3: TGCGCCAGCAGTGTGGGACTAGCGGGGAGCTCCTACAATGAGCAGTTCTTC. As protein: CASSVGLAGSSYNEQFF. The chain has TRBV10-1 and TRBJ2-1; 13 bases align to TRBD2. Germline V gene lookup returns CDR1 WNHNN and CDR2 SYGVQD (reference sequence). V lost 4 bases, J lost 0 bases, and 3 bases stayed unmatched. CDR3 size: 17 residues.

V gene TRBV14 combines with J gene TRBJ2-7; 8 nucleotides align to TRBD2. Germline trimming cut 3 bases from V and 7 bases from J; bases unmatched to any gene: 5. CDR3 length: 13 amino acids. Per germline, CDR1 SGHDN and CDR2 FVKESK. CDR3 region: CASSQGASGEQYF. CDR3 DNA sequence: TGTGCCAGCAGCCAGGGTGCTAGCGGGGAGCAGTACTTC.

This clone was counted between two and nine times. J is TRBJ2-7 and V is TRBV15, with a weak D call TRBD1 (6 bases). The germline CDR1 and CDR2 sequences are LNHNV and YYDKDF (reference sequence). This CDR3 has 14 amino acids. Trimming cost V 0 bases and J 5 bases, with 11 bases left between them. This chain's CDR3 is CATSRDRGPNEQYF. The CDR3 coding sequence is TGTGCCACCAGCAGAGACAGGGGCCCGAACGAGCAGTACTTC.

The gene calls are TRBV18 and TRBJ2-5; D is undetermined. This CDR3 has 13 amino acids. CDR1 is KGHSH and CDR2 is LQKENI in the germline V gene. V was clipped by 4 bases and J by 0 bases, with 6 bases between them. Here the CDR3 reads CASSLYNQETQYF. DNA of the CDR3: TGTGCCAGCTCACTCTACAACCAAGAGACCCAGTACTTC.

This chain connects TRBV10-1 to TRBJ1-5; D possibly corresponds to TRBD1 (6 bases). CDR1 is WNHNN, CDR2 SYGVQD, per germline (reference sequence). V lost 2 bases and J lost 0, with 11 bases in between. This CDR3 comprises 16 residues. The CDR3 spells CASSEGQLFSNQPQHF. CDR3 in DNA: TGCGCCAGCAGTGAGGGACAGCTCTTTAGCAATCAGCCCCAGCATTTT.

In this sample, this clone is medium-sized. The genes are TRBV29-1 and TRBJ2-5; D gene unclear. Germline-derived CDR1 and CDR2 are SQVTM and ANQGSEA. This CDR3 spans 13 amino acids. Deletions cut 4 bases from V and 0 bases from J, with 9 bases between. The CDR3: CSVVGQDQETQYF. CDR3 in DNA: TGCAGCGTTGTTGGGCAGGACCAAGAGACCCAGTACTTC.

This sequence joins TRBV7-6 and TRBJ2-7, with D hard to call. CDR1 is SGHVS and CDR2 is FNYEAQ in the germline V gene. There are 13 residues in the CDR3. Trimming took off 1 base at V and 5 bases at J, with 9 bases between the two ends. This CDR3 is CASSLGALNEQYF. In DNA form, the CDR3 reads TGTGCCAGCAGCTTAGGGGCCTTGAACGAGCAGTACTTC. The full variable domain, rest sourced from reference TRBV7-6 and TRBJ2-7, is GAGVSQSPRYKVTKRGQDVALRCDPISGHVSLYWYRQALGQGPEFLTYFNYEAQQDKSGLPNDRFSAERPEGSISTLTIQRTEQRDSAMYRCASSLGALNEQYFGPGTRLTVT.

This sequence joins TRBV2 and TRBJ1-4, with 8 bases lining up with TRBD1. This CDR3 has 17 amino acids. Per germline, CDR1 SNHLY and CDR2 FYNNEI. The CDR3 sequence: CGGLGGQDVYGYEKLFF. CDR3 DNA: TGTGGCGGCCTTGGGGGACAGGACGTGTACGGCTATGAAAAACTGTTTTTT.

DNA for the CDR3: TGTGCCAGCAGTAAAGCCGGGCTAGGAGAGACCCAGTACTTC. This translates into CASSKAGLGETQYF. V usage is TRBV7-2 and J usage is TRBJ2-5, with no clear D. The CDR3 length is 14 residues. V lost 6 bases and J lost 4, with 15 bases in between. Germline V gives CDR1 SGHTA, CDR2 FQGNSA.

V usage is TRBV5-1 and J usage is TRBJ1-2; 8 bases line up with TRBD1. The CDR3 runs to 14 residues. Germline V lookup: CDR1 SGHRS, CDR2 YFSETQ. The V segment lost 3 bases and the J segment 8 bases; nucleotides outside the gene matches: 9. For the CDR3, the DNA is TGCGCCAGCAGCTCGGGACAGGCGGCCGACGGCTACACCTTC. Translation gives CASSSGQAADGYTF.

The gene calls are TRBV2 and TRBJ1-6; TRBD1 agrees at 9 bases. Trimming removed 0 bases from V and 6 bases from J; junction bases left unmatched: 3. This CDR3 region has 16 residues. Per the germline V gene, CDR1 is SNHLY and CDR2 is FYNNEI. CDR3 nucleotide sequence: TGTGCCAGCAGTGAAGCCAGGACAGGGGTTAATTCACCCCTCCACTTT. This codes for CASSEARTGVNSPLHF. The complete variable domain, with remaining parts taken from reference TRBV2 and TRBJ1-6, reads EPEVTQTPSHQVTQMGQEVILRCVPISNHLYFYWYRQILGQKVEFLVSFYNNEISEKSEIFDDQFSVERPDGSNFTLKIRSTKLEDSAMYFCASSEARTGVNSPLHFGNGTRLTVT.

The rearrangement joins TRBV28 to TRBJ1-6, with a possible D match to TRBD1 (6 bases). The V end lost 3 bases, the J end lost 14 bases, and 20 bases lay between the germline ends. The CDR3 contains 15 residues. The germline CDR1 and CDR2 sequences are MDHEN and SYDVKM. This chain's CDR3 is CASSFQQGASGALHF. In DNA form, the CDR3 reads TGTGCCAGCAGTTTCCAACAGGGAGCGTCCGGGGCCCTCCACTTT.